This paragraph reports one T cell receptor beta chain. The CDR3 totals 14 residues. V shed 0 bases and J shed 12 bases, with 16 bases lying between them. CDR1 is SGDLS and CDR2 is YYNGEE in the germline V gene. The sample comes from a study of radiotherapy plus CTLA-4 blockade in lung cancer. Turning to the study itself: Objective responses were observed in about 17% of patients, and disease control was achieved by approximately 34%.

Using immunoSEQ multiplex PCR, the repertoire was profiled, and TCRdb retains in-frame clones only, with some absent. The sample has some 77,000 clones; around 88% are singletons. The source of this sequence is a human donor with non-small cell lung cancer who had a partial response to radiotherapy plus ipilimumab. Material: peripheral blood, obtained from a patient treated with radiotherapy plus ipilimumab. The V call is TRBV9, the J call TRBJ2-1; the D gene is possibly TRBD1 (5 bases). The chain's CDR3 is CASSVEQVSAGQFF. CDR3 DNA sequence: TGTGCCAGCAGCGTAGAACAGGTGAGCGCTGGGCAGTTCTTC.